This TCR beta chain originates from a study of OX40 agonist ivuxolimab in advanced cancers. Sequencing used immunoSEQ multiplex PCR; TCRdb keeps in-frame clones, though not all of them. The table lists more than 12,000 clones, about 77% of them singletons. The sequence derives from an adult with an advanced solid tumor such as melanoma, head and neck, liver or kidney cancer. This specimen was CD4+ or CD8+ T cells sorted from blood, taken in a trial of the OX40 agonist ivuxolimab.

CDR3 DNA sequence: TGTGCCAGCAGCCGGGGACTCGCCCGAGATGAGCAGTTCTTC. Translating gives CASSRGLARDEQFF. The genes are TRBV14 and TRBJ2-1; possibly TRBD2 for D (6 bases). The length of the CDR3 is 14 residues. V was cut by 4 bases and J by 8 bases, with 15 bases left in between. The germline V gene has CDR1 SGHDN and CDR2 FVKESK.